Sequencing of this TCR beta chain was carried out in a study of cytomegalovirus exposure and HLA in healthy donors. Notes on the study in general: Cytomegalovirus status was reportedly diagnosed by the classifier with high specificity and sensitivity. The listing of approximately 160 TCR beta chains classed them as cytomegalovirus-associated.

As to this clone: What it binds is unknown.

Clones were sequenced by immunoSEQ multiplex PCR, and TCRdb holds only the in-frame ones, with some missing. The sample records about 280,000 clones, approximately 90% being singletons. The CDR3 spans 16 residues. V shed 3 bases and J shed 3 bases, with 18 bases lying between them. The sequenced sample was PBMCs. The receptor was derived from a woman under 30 in good health and CMV-seronegative. The chain employs TRBV5-3 and TRBJ1-2; the D gene is possibly TRBD1 (5 bases). TRBV5-3 is an open reading frame, and its role is uncertain. The CDR3 here is CARSSETDRRDYGYTF. Here the CDR3 DNA reads TGTGCCAGAAGCTCGGAGACTGACAGACGGGACTATGGCTACACCTTC.